This entry lists 22 T cell receptor beta chains sequenced from one sample in a study of regulatory T cells in long-lasting Graves disease. Documented time point: persistent/refractory GD, antithyroid drugs over 5 years with positive TRAb. The TCR library used RNA extracted from PBMCs. In building TCR beta libraries, iRepertoire HTBI primers were used together with Arm-PCR of CDR3 regions. One entry per CDR3 protein, called by TCRdb with MiXCR from the multiplex PCR reads. The repertoire holds a few hundred thousand distinct CDR3 sequences, with less than 25% as singletons. The source was peripheral blood mononuclear cells (PBMCs), collected when the disease was refractory, from a patient treated with antithyroid drugs. These receptors were collected from a female donor with Graves disease.

Ten or more counts support this clonotype. The genes are TRBV20-1 and TRBJ2-5; D is possibly TRBD1 or TRBD2 (5 bases each). Germline V lookup: CDR1 DFQATT, CDR2 SNEGSKA (reference sequence). V was pared by 0 bases and J by 2 bases, with 13 bases between. The length of the CDR3 is 15 residues. The CDR3 bases are TGCAGTGCTAGAGAGGCTGAGGGGCGTCAAGAGACCCAGTACTTC. Residues: CSAREAEGRQETQYF.

V and J are TRBV7-9 and TRBJ2-6, with 11 positions matching TRBD2. The length of the CDR3 is 18 residues. The V and J ends lost 5 bases and 1 base, in that order; junction bases with no gene match: 7. Germline V gene lookup returns CDR1 SEHNR and CDR2 FQNEAQ (reference sequence). DNA for the CDR3: TGTGCCAGCAGCCATGTAGCGGGAGGGGGATCTGGGGCCAACGTCCTGACTTTC. It translates to CASSHVAGGGSGANVLTF.

This clonotype was detected ten times or more. The CDR3 loop reads CASSRGQGASNQPQHF. As DNA, the CDR3 is TGTGCCAGCAGCCGGGGACAGGGGGCGAGCAATCAGCCCCAGCATTTT. The chain recombines TRBV7-2 with TRBJ1-5; 12 bases are a match to TRBD1. This CDR3 comprises 16 residues. Trimming cost V 5 bases and J 1 base; bases outside gene matches: 3. Germline CDR1 and CDR2: SGHTA and FQGNSA.

This rearrangement joins TRBV15 to TRBJ2-4; perhaps TRBD1 as D (6 bases). The CDR3 runs 14 residues. Trimming pared 4 bases from V and 9 bases from J, leaving 16 bases between. CDR1 and CDR2 from the germline V gene are LNHNV and YYDKDF (reference sequence). The CDR3 loop is CATSTGTSGGIQYF. CDR3 in DNA: TGTGCCACCAGCACCGGGACATCTGGGGGCATTCAGTACTTC.

This clonotype has only a few counts. This chain uses TRBV2 with TRBJ2-1; 10 bases align to TRBD2. From germline, CDR1 is SNHLY and CDR2 FYNNEI. Germline trimming cut 4 bases from V and 6 bases from J; bases unmatched to any gene: 3. This CDR3 comprises 14 residues. The DNA for the CDR3 is TGTGCCAGCAGTGGTCTAGCGGGGGTCAATGAGCAGTTCTTC. Translating gives CASSGLAGVNEQFF. The full variable domain, completed using reference TRBV2 and TRBJ2-1, is EPEVTQTPSHQVTQMGQEVILRCVPISNHLYFYWYRQILGQKVEFLVSFYNNEISEKSEIFDDQFSVERPDGSNFTLKIRSTKLEDSAMYFCASSGLAGVNEQFFGPGTRLTVL.

This clonotype was observed many times. The chain combines TRBV15 with TRBJ2-7; 10 nucleotides agree with TRBD2. Losses at the gene ends were 5 bases for V and 6 bases for J; bases not matched to a gene: 10. The germline CDR1 and CDR2 sequences are LNHNV and YYDKDF (reference sequence). The CDR3 contains 15 residues. The CDR3 spells CATSGEERGGREQYF. The CDR3 DNA is TGTGCCACCAGCGGTGAAGAGCGGGGGGGACGCGAGCAGTACTTC.

V usage is TRBV7-3 and J usage is TRBJ2-7, with TRBD2 matching 11 bases. Unmatched junction bases numbered 3, after V lost 5 bases and J lost 6 bases. This CDR3 region has 13 residues. Per germline, CDR1 SGHTA and CDR2 FQGTGA. The CDR3 is CASSDTSGSEQYF. The CDR3 DNA reads TGTGCCAGCAGCGACACTAGCGGGAGCGAGCAGTACTTC.

The chain carries TRBV12-3 or TRBV12-4 and TRBJ2-1; D gene uncertain. Trimming removed 4 bases at V and 5 bases at J, with 15 bases between. The length of the CDR3 is 15 residues. The CDR3 nucleotides read TGTGCCAGCAGTTCCGGACCTTCTAATCACAATGAGCAGTTCTTC. The encoded protein is CASSSGPSNHNEQFF.

This clonotype occurred many times. V usage is TRBV2 and J usage is TRBJ2-5, with 7 bases fitting TRBD1. The CDR3 is made up of 15 amino acids. Germline V gene sequence: CDR1 SNHLY, CDR2 FYNNEI. Losses at the gene ends were 4 bases for V and 5 bases for J; bases not matched to a gene: 10. The CDR3: CASSVSLGQMETQYF. The CDR3 coding sequence is TGTGCCAGCAGTGTGAGCCTGGGACAGATGGAGACCCAGTACTTC. Based on the CDR3 plus reference TRBV2 and TRBJ2-5, the full variable domain is EPEVTQTPSHQVTQMGQEVILRCVPISNHLYFYWYRQILGQKVEFLVSFYNNEISEKSEIFDDQFSVERPDGSNFTLKIRSTKLEDSAMYFCASSVSLGQMETQYFGPGTRLLVL.

The V gene is TRBV7-9, the J gene TRBJ1-2, with D possibly TRBD1 on 5 matching bases. This CDR3 is 15 amino acids long. Germline lookup yields CDR1 SEHNR and CDR2 FQNEAQ (reference sequence). V was pared by 0 bases and J by 5 bases, with 13 bases between. The CDR3: CASSLANSGIYGYTF. CDR3 sequence (DNA): TGTGCCAGCAGCTTAGCGAATTCAGGGATTTATGGCTACACCTTC. Complete variable domain (other parts from reference TRBV7-9 and TRBJ1-2): DTGVSQNPRHKITKRGQNVTFRCDPISEHNRLYWYRQTLGQGPEFLTYFQNEAQLEKSRLLSDRFSAERPKGSFSTLEIQRTEQGDSAMYLCASSLANSGIYGYTFGSGTRLTVV.

DNA of the CDR3: TGTGCCAGCAGCGCGACCACAGGGGGGCCCCAGCATTTT. Translation: CASSATTGGPQHF. The rearrangement uses TRBV9 and TRBJ1-5; the match to TRBD1 covers 8 bases. This CDR3 spans 13 amino acids. V gave up 3 bases and J gave up 9 bases; unmatched junction bases: 5. Germline V gene data show CDR1 as SGDLS and CDR2 as YYNGEE.

This clonotype appeared a few times. The chain combines TRBV10-3 with TRBJ1-5; D remains unclear. Germline V gene data show CDR1 as ENHRY and CDR2 as SYGVKD. CDR3 length: 14 residues. The V end lost 2 bases, the J end lost 4 bases, and 9 bases lay between the germline ends. The CDR3 DNA is TGTGCCATCAGTGAGGAATTATCAAATCAGCCCCAGCATTTT. It codes for CAISEELSNQPQHF.

This clonotype was counted ten times or more. This chain links TRBV7-2 with TRBJ2-5, with a tentative D call TRBD2 (6 bases). Trimming cost V 5 bases and J 0 bases, with 10 bases left between them. This CDR3 region has 14 residues. Germline CDR1 reads SGHTA; CDR2 reads FQGNSA. This CDR3 reads CASSPPSDQETQYF. The CDR3 nucleotides read TGTGCCAGCAGCCCGCCTAGCGACCAAGAGACCCAGTACTTC.

This clonotype was detected many times. This sequence joins TRBV12-3 or TRBV12-4 and TRBJ2-5; D might be TRBD1 (5 bases). The ends were cut back, 3 bases at V and 9 bases at J, with 11 bases in the middle. This CDR3 comprises 12 residues. The CDR3 sequence: CASSLGRWPQYF. The CDR3 DNA is TGTGCCAGCAGTTTGGGGCGTTGGCCCCAGTACTTC.

V and J are TRBV5-1 and TRBJ2-2; either TRBD1 or TRBD2 may supply D (5 bases each). CDR1 and CDR2 (germline): SGHRS, YFSETQ. This CDR3 contains 13 residues. Trimming stripped 4 bases from V and 7 bases from J, with 11 bases between. The CDR3 loop is CASSTGPIGELFF. In DNA, the CDR3 is TGCGCCAGCAGCACGGGGCCGATCGGGGAGCTGTTTTTT.

This chain links TRBV19 with TRBJ2-2; D might be TRBD1 (5 bases). The CDR3 is 15 residues long. Per germline, CDR1 LNHDA and CDR2 SQIVND (reference sequence). Trimming removed 2 bases from V and 4 bases from J, with 11 bases in between. The CDR3 DNA is TGTGCCAGTAGTATATTAAGGGGCGGCACCGGGGAGCTGTTTTTT. It specifies CASSILRGGTGELFF.

This clonotype was detected ten times or more. V is TRBV20-1 and J is TRBJ1-3; D unclear. Germline V gene sequence: CDR1 DFQATT, CDR2 SNEGSKA (reference sequence). Trimming stripped 0 bases from V and 4 bases from J, with 13 bases between. The CDR3 runs 15 residues. CDR3 sequence: CSAREASSGGNTIYF. CDR3 bases: TGCAGTGCTAGAGAAGCGTCCTCGGGAGGAAACACCATATATTTT.

The sample holds many counts of this clonotype. This rearrangement joins TRBV28 to TRBJ1-1, with 8 bases aligning to TRBD1. The J segment lost 0 bases and the V segment lost 7 bases, leaving 13 bases of the junction unmatched. Germline V gene sequence: CDR1 MDHEN, CDR2 SYDVKM. The CDR3 extends over 17 amino acids. The CDR3 DNA is TGTGCCAGCACCATTACAGGACAGGGCGCGTTGAACACTGAAGCTTTCTTT. Amino acid sequence: CASTITGQGALNTEAFF.

This clonotype was counted ten times or more. This chain links TRBV6-2 or TRBV6-3 with TRBJ1-2; D ambiguous. Trimming took 6 bases from V and 4 from J, leaving 9 bases between them. CDR3 length equals 12 residues. The germline gives CDR1 MNHEY, CDR2 SVGEGT. The CDR3 DNA is TGTGCCAGCAGCGCCACCCTCTATGGCTACACCTTC. Amino acids: CASSATLYGYTF.

This clonotype was observed many times. The chain joins TRBV6-5 to TRBJ2-7, with D perhaps TRBD2 (7 bases). The CDR3 contains 18 residues. The V gene lost 0 bases and the J gene lost 2 bases, with 20 bases spanning the gap. Germline CDR1 reads MNHEY; CDR2 reads SVGAGI. The CDR3 here is CASSYSGPGGAGAYEQYF. CDR3 nucleotides: TGTGCCAGCAGTTACTCTGGCCCGGGGGGCGCGGGGGCCTACGAGCAGTACTTC.

This clonotype was counted ten times or more. The chain combines TRBV2 with TRBJ1-4, with D maybe TRBD1 (5 bases). The CDR3 runs 14 residues. V was shortened by 6 bases and J by 7 bases, with 15 bases between the two germline ends. Germline V lookup: CDR1 SNHLY, CDR2 FYNNEI. The CDR3 loop reads CASSEPGAGEKLFF. DNA of the CDR3: TGTGCCAGCAGCGAACCCGGGGCGGGTGAAAAACTGTTTTTT.

This clonotype was counted a few times. The genes are TRBV11-2 and TRBJ2-5; either TRBD1 or TRBD2 may supply D (5 bases each). The last part of the DNA fits TRBJ2-7 better; the J call may be wrong. The CDR3 length is 16 residues. Germline V gene lookup returns CDR1 SGHAT and CDR2 FQNNGV. The CDR3 is CASSSLQGRGLYEQYF. CDR3 in DNA: TGTGCCAGCAGCTCCCTTCAAGGTCGGGGCCTCTACGAGCAGTACTTC.